The present T cell receptor beta chain was sequenced within a study of siplizumab effects on memory and regulatory T cells. Donor pairs, a few in total, had unstimulated naive, memory, effector memory and TEMRA subsets sequenced. Study-level findings and limits: Unstimulated subsets were the mapping target of only a minor fraction of alloreactive clones. Naive versus memory phenotype went unassigned for roughly 80-96% of proliferating CD4+ or CD8+ clones. Naive T cell populations appeared to exhibit greater diversity than memory cells and appeared to be major alloresponse contributors.

Trimming stripped 3 bases from V and 5 bases from J, with 14 bases between. Germline-derived CDR1 and CDR2 are SGHRS and YFSETQ. The CDR3 runs 14 residues. Concerning this clone itself: Its antigen is undetermined.

The protocol was immunoSEQ multiplex PCR, while the TCRdb copy is restricted to in-frame clones and leaves out a portion. The sample carries about 62,000 clones, roughly 85% recorded once. Sequences were obtained from memory CD4+ T cells sorted from blood. The chain combines TRBV5-1 with TRBJ2-5, with a possible D match to TRBD2 (5 bases). The clonotype was recovered from a human donor in good health. The CDR3 protein is CASSSGLFVETQYF. As DNA, the CDR3 is TGCGCCAGCAGCTCAGGACTGTTTGTGGAGACCCAGTACTTC.